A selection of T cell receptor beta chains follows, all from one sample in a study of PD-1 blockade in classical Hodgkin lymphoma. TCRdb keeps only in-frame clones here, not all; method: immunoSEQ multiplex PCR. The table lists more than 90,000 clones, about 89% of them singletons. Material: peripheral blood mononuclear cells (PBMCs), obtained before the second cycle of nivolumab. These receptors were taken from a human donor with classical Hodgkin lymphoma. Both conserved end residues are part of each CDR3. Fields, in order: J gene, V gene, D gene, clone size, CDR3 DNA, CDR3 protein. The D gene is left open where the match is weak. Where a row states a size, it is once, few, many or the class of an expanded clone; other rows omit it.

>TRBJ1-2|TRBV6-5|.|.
TGTGCCAGCAGTTTCACAGCGTGGGGCTACACCTTC
CASSFTAWGYTF
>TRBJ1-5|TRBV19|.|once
TGTGCCAGTAGTATAGGGAGGGAGAATCAGCCCCAGCATTTT
CASSIGRENQPQHF
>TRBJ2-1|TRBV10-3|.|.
TGTGCCATCAGTGAGTCGAGACTGCTCAACAATGAGCAGTTCTTC
CAISESRLLNNEQFF
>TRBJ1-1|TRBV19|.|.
TGTGCCAGTAGTATGGGGGGCTCATACACTGAAGCTTTCTTT
CASSMGGSYTEAFF
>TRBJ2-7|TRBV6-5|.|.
TGTGCCAGCAGCCCGGAGGGGGGCGAGAGGTACGAGCAGTACTTC
CASSPEGGERYEQYF
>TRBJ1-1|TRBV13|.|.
TGTGCCAGCAGCAAGGGGGAGGGAGCTTTCTTT
CASSKGEGAFF
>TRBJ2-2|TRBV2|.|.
TGTGCCAGCAGTAGTACAGGGCTACCGTGGGGCGGGGAGCTGTTTTTT
CASSSTGLPWGGELFF
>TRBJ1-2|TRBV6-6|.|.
TGTGCCAGCAGTTACTCACGGAGATACTATGGCTACACCTTC
CASSYSRRYYGYTF
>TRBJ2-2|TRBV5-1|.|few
TGCGCCAGCAGCTTGGCCTACACCGGGGAGCTGTTTTTT
CASSLAYTGELFF
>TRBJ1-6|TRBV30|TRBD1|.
TGTGCCTGGGATTCGACAGGGGCAAGTTCACCCCTCCACTTT
CAWDSTGASSPLHF
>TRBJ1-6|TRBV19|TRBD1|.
TGTGCCAGTAGTATAACACAGGGGGATTCACCCCTCCACTTT
CASSITQGDSPLHF
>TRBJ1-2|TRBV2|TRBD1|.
TGTGCCAGCAGTGACTCGGGACAGGATCTTGGGGGCTATGGCTACACCTTC
CASSDSGQDLGGYGYTF
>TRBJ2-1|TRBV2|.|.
TGTGCCAGCAGTAACAGCAGGGGTAACTACAATGAGCAGTTCTTC
CASSNSRGNYNEQFF
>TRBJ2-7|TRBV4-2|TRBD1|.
TGTGCCAGCAGCACGAGATCGATTACAGGGGGCGAGCAGTACTTC
CASSTRSITGGEQYF
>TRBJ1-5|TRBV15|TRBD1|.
TGTGCCACCAGGACAGGGTACAATCAGCCCCAGCATTTT
CATRTGYNQPQHF
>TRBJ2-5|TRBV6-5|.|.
TGTGCCAGCAGTTACCTGGCAGGCCCGGGGGTACGGACCCAGTACTTC
CASSYLAGPGVRTQYF